A single sample gave rise to the 6 T cell receptor beta chains below, sequenced in a study of metastatic and nonmetastatic thyroid tumors. With MiXCR, TCRdb called clones anew from the PCR reads. The table has approximately 11,000 clones, 28% seen once; the top ten hold 10% to 13%. Among the patients, none had received any treatment before thyroid surgery. Sequenced material: tumor tissue. These receptors originate from a male donor with papillary thyroid cancer or a benign thyroid nodule (not recorded which). Some clones in this sample may be carry-over from other donors' samples.

By share, this clone counts as medium-sized. The chain combines TRBV2 with TRBJ1-1; the match to TRBD1 covers 8 bases. With V trimmed by 6 bases and J by 1 base, 1 base remained unmatched. The CDR3 contains 13 residues. Germline CDR1 reads SNHLY; CDR2 reads FYNNEI. The CDR3 loop reads CASRGQGNTEAFF. The CDR3 DNA is TGTGCCAGCAGAGGACAGGGGAACACTGAAGCTTTCTTT.

This chain joins TRBV19 and TRBJ2-1; unclear D gene. Germline V gene data show CDR1 as LNHDA and CDR2 as SQIVND (reference sequence). The CDR3 covers 12 residues. Trimming cost V 6 bases and J 3 bases, with 6 bases left between them. CDR3 in amino acids: CASRFNYNEQFF. The CDR3 DNA sequence: TGTGCCAGTAGGTTCAACTACAATGAGCAGTTCTTC.

This clone came up many times. The chain recombines TRBV7-3 with TRBJ2-6; a weak D match, TRBD1 (5 bases). This CDR3 is 15 amino acids long. Trimming removed 5 bases at V and 4 bases at J, with 12 bases between. CDR1 SGHTA and CDR2 FQGTGA come from the germline V gene. As DNA, the CDR3 is TGTGCCAGCAGCCGTCGACAGCCGGGGGCCAACGTCCTGACTTTC. Translated, it gives CASSRRQPGANVLTF.

This clone was observed at least ten times. This chain links TRBV3-1 with TRBJ2-1; TRBD1 aligns across 9 bases. The CDR3 sequence is 15 residues long. The ends lost 0 bases at V and 7 bases at J; junction bases unmatched: 4. Germline-derived CDR1 and CDR2 are LGHDT and YNNKEL (reference sequence). CDR3: CASSQDSGTGNEQFF. CDR3 coding DNA: TGTGCCAGCAGCCAAGATTCCGGGACAGGGAATGAGCAGTTCTTC.

This clone was seen repeatedly, ten times or more. Its ends do not fully match the called genes, so a read error is possible. The genes are TRBV12-3 or TRBV12-4 and TRBJ2-5; 8 positions agree with TRBD1. The CDR3 is 14 amino acids. The CDR3 sequence is CASSFGDRQGTQYF. Here the CDR3 DNA reads TGTGCCAGCAGTTTCGGGGACAGGCAAGGGACCCAGTACTTC.

This clone has a handful of counts. The junction departs from the called germline gene at one end, perhaps through a read error. V usage is TRBV6-1 and J usage is TRBJ1-6; TRBD1 matches 9 bases. Per the germline V gene, CDR1 is MNHNS and CDR2 is SASEGT. This CDR3 region has 15 residues. The CDR3 loop is CASIDRGAYNSPPHF. CDR3 coding DNA: TGTGCCAGCATAGACAGGGGGGCCTATAATTCGCCCCCCCACTTT.